This is a list of T cell receptor beta chains from one sample in a study of shared clonotypes between healthy human individuals. TCRdb's copy holds only in-frame clones and misses some; the assay was immunoSEQ multiplex PCR. Here the sample spans roughly 2.1 million clones, 93% being singletons. The material sequenced was naive CD8+ T cells from PBMCs. The receptors come from a man aged 18-30 years in good health. Some clones in this sample may be carry-over from other donors' samples. CDR3s include the opening cysteine and the closing phenylalanine or tryptophan. D genes are given only for firm matches. Size tells how often a clone was seen (once, few, many) or the class of an expanded clone, and some rows leave it out.

CDR3aa | CDR3nt | j_gene | v_gene | d_gene | abundance
CASRPLAGGTYEQYF | TGCGCCAGCCGTCCACTAGCGGGAGGTACCTACGAGCAGTACTTC | TRBJ2-7 | TRBV4-1 | TRBD2 | -
CVGHPNTGELFF | TGTGTGGGACACCCGAACACCGGGGAGCTGTTTTTT | TRBJ2-2 | TRBV7-9 | - | -
CASSLVPTDTQYF | TGTGCCAGCAGCTTAGTGCCTACAGATACGCAGTATTTT | TRBJ2-3 | TRBV7-9 | - | -
CASGLMGTGGTEAFF | TGTGCTAGTGGTTTGATGGGCACAGGGGGTACTGAAGCTTTCTTT | TRBJ1-1 | TRBV12-5 | TRBD1 | -
CASSVGQGNTEAFF | TGTGCCAGCAGTGTCGGACAGGGAAACACTGAAGCTTTCTTT | TRBJ1-1 | TRBV27 | TRBD1 | few
CASTSGGPQHF | TGTGCCAGCACCTCGGGGGGGCCCCAGCATTTT | TRBJ1-5 | TRBV6-6 | - | -
CASSLRRGNEQFF | TGTGCCAGCTCTCTGAGAAGGGGCAATGAGCAGTTCTTC | TRBJ2-1 | TRBV27 | - | -
CASSVADWLNEQFF | TGTGCCAGCAGCGTAGCCGACTGGTTGAATGAGCAGTTCTTC | TRBJ2-1 | TRBV9 | - | -
CASSIGLASSYEQYF | TGTGCCAGCAGCATAGGACTAGCGTCCTCCTACGAGCAGTACTTC | TRBJ2-7 | TRBV9 | TRBD2 | -
CASSLAGGYNEQFF | TGTGCCAGCAGCCTAGCGGGAGGCTACAATGAGCAGTTCTTC | TRBJ2-1 | TRBV4-2 | TRBD2 | -
CASSTAWGAAEAFF | TGTGCCAGCAGTACGGCGTGGGGGGCAGCTGAAGCTTTCTTT | TRBJ1-1 | TRBV28 | - | -
CSALSGEKAFF | TGCAGCGCCCTATCGGGGGAAAAAGCTTTCTTT | TRBJ1-1 | TRBV29-1 | - | few
CAIFRGLSYGYTF | TGTGCCATCTTTAGGGGGCTCAGCTATGGCTACACCTTC | TRBJ1-2 | TRBV10-3 | TRBD1 | once
CASSISRDTHEQYF | TGTGCCAGTAGTATATCCCGGGACACCCACGAGCAGTACTTC | TRBJ2-7 | TRBV19 | - | -
CASSLQAGNYGYTF | TGTGCCAGCAGTTTACAGGCGGGTAACTATGGCTACACCTTC | TRBJ1-2 | TRBV6-5 | - | -
CASSLTGNYGYTF | TGTGCCAGCAGTTTGACCGGAAACTATGGCTACACCTTC | TRBJ1-2 | TRBV27 | - | -
CASIGVLGTVNYGYTF | TGTGCCAGTATCGGAGTCCTCGGGACAGTTAACTATGGCTACACCTTC | TRBJ1-2 | TRBV19 | TRBD1 | -
CASSQGSGRVADTQYF | TGCGCCAGCAGCCAAGGGAGCGGGAGGGTGGCAGATACGCAGTATTTT | TRBJ2-3 | TRBV4-3 | TRBD2 | -
CASRRDRVDEQYF | TGTGCCAGCAGACGGGACAGGGTGGACGAGCAGTACTTC | TRBJ2-7 | TRBV6-1 | TRBD1 | once
CASSQTERSSGANVLTF | TGCGCCAGCAGCCAAACCGAAAGGAGTTCCGGGGCCAACGTCCTGACTTTC | TRBJ2-6 | TRBV4-3 | - | -
CASSSEGGETQYF | TGTGCCAGCAGCTCCGAGGGGGGAGAGACCCAGTACTTC | TRBJ2-5 | TRBV5-4 | - | -
CATWGGGLTEAFF | TGTGCCACCTGGGGGGGAGGGTTAACTGAAGCTTTCTTT | TRBJ1-1 | TRBV2 | - | -
CASSEGDREVYGYTF | TGTGCCAGCAGCGAGGGGGACAGGGAGGTCTATGGCTACACCTTC | TRBJ1-2 | TRBV2 | TRBD1 | few
CASSFWFGGGNGELFF | TGTGCCAGCAGCTTCTGGTTCGGGGGCGGAAACGGGGAGCTGTTTTTT | TRBJ2-2 | TRBV7-8 | - | -
CASSHTRGTGEHTPSYNEQFF | TGTGCCAGCAGTCACACCAGGGGGACAGGGGAACACACCCCCTCCTACAATGAGCAGTTCTTC | TRBJ2-1 | TRBV9 | TRBD1 | -
CASSFQRSGDTQYF | TGTGCCAGCAGTTTTCAGCGGAGCGGGGATACGCAGTATTTT | TRBJ2-3 | TRBV27 | - | -
CASSQDIRSSYEQYF | TGCGCCAGCAGCCAAGATATTAGGAGCTCCTACGAGCAGTACTTC | TRBJ2-7 | TRBV4-1 | - | -
CASRFEVAGGGGYTF | TGTGCCAGTAGGTTTGAGGTGGCTGGGGGCGGTGGCTACACCTTC | TRBJ1-2 | TRBV19 | - | -
CAIRLGTEGEQYF | TGTGCCATCAGGCTGGGCACGGAAGGCGAGCAGTACTTC | TRBJ2-7 | TRBV10-3 | - | once
CASSLVGPPANYGYTF | TGTGCCAGCAGTTTAGTAGGACCGCCTGCTAACTATGGCTACACCTTC | TRBJ1-2 | TRBV27 | - | -
CASSPTGTGPRGYTF | TGTGCCAGCAGCCCAACGGGGACCGGCCCTCGCGGCTACACCTTC | TRBJ1-2 | TRBV7-8 | - | -
CASSQAGQLETQYF | TGCGCCAGCAGCCAAGCGGGGCAGCTAGAGACCCAGTACTTC | TRBJ2-5 | TRBV4-1 | - | -
CASSYRGDQPQHF | TGTGCCAGCAGTTACAGGGGGGATCAGCCCCAGCATTTT | TRBJ1-5 | TRBV28 | TRBD1 | -
CASSPWGSYEQYF | TGTGCCAGCAGCCCTTGGGGTAGCTACGAGCAGTACTTC | TRBJ2-7 | TRBV7-9 | - | -
CASSFYEGPEQYF | TGTGCCAGCAGTTTTTACGAGGGCCCCGAGCAGTACTTC | TRBJ2-7 | TRBV28 | - | -
CASSHTFNQPQHF | TGCGCCAGCAGCCATACCTTCAATCAGCCCCAGCATTTT | TRBJ1-5 | TRBV4-1 | - | -
CASSGFLNTEAFF | TGTGCCAGCTCGGGCTTCCTGAACACTGAAGCTTTCTTT | TRBJ1-1 | TRBV6-6 | - | -
CASSPVYGEQYF | TGTGCCAGCAGTCCAGTCTACGGCGAGCAGTACTTC | TRBJ2-7 | TRBV28 | - | -
CASSPQTGKNTEAFF | TGTGCCAGTAGTCCCCAGACAGGGAAGAACACTGAAGCTTTCTTT | TRBJ1-1 | TRBV19 | TRBD1 | -
CASSPGLATEETQYF | TGTGCCAGCAGCCCGGGGCTAGCGACCGAAGAGACCCAGTACTTC | TRBJ2-5 | TRBV7-3 | - | -
CACAFRGIYQPQHF | TGTGCCTGCGCCTTTAGGGGTATATATCAGCCCCAGCATTTT | TRBJ1-5 | TRBV19 | - | -
CASSLDVRSSGNTIYF | TGCGCCAGCAGCTTGGATGTCCGGAGCTCTGGAAACACCATATATTTT | TRBJ1-3 | TRBV5-1 | - | -
CASSGTINEQFF | TGCGCCAGCAGTGGGACAATCAATGAGCAGTTCTTC | TRBJ2-1 | TRBV5-1 | - | -
CASSMPGQGTLANYGYTF | TGTGCCAGCAGCATGCCGGGACAGGGGACACTAGCTAACTATGGCTACACCTTC | TRBJ1-2 | TRBV5-6 | TRBD1 | -
CASSLAYPENYGYTF | TGTGCCAGCAGCTTAGCTTACCCAGAGAACTATGGCTACACCTTC | TRBJ1-2 | TRBV7-9 | - | -
CASSEWKGFTEAFF | TGTGCCAGCAGTGAATGGAAGGGTTTTACTGAAGCTTTCTTT | TRBJ1-1 | TRBV6-1 | - | -
CSVTETSTGTGELFF | TGCAGCGTAACCGAGACGTCTACGGGCACCGGGGAGCTGTTTTTT | TRBJ2-2 | TRBV29-1 | - | -